The 21 T cell receptor beta chains in this list originate from one sample, sequenced in a study of HIV-infected children after antiretroviral therapy interruption. Sample treatment: PENTA 11 planned treatment interruption arm or continuous ART arm. RNA-based 3' RACE libraries used unique molecular identifiers. TCRdb recomputed calls from the 3' RACE reads with MiXCR, one row per CDR3 protein. This sample carries more than 40,000 distinct CDR3 sequences, around 4.7% of them seen once, and the ten largest clones take approximately 0.67%. The sequencing here drew on CD45RA+ CD4+ T cells from PBMCs, pooled from several time points, taken from a donor given antiretroviral therapy, either interrupted or continuous. As for subset: naive CD4+ CD45RA+ CD45RO- T cells. The receptors come from a pool of human donors with HIV.

This clonotype was seen at least ten times. The chain carries TRBV11-2 and TRBJ1-3; D is undetermined. Trimming left V 5 bases short and J 3 bases short, with 5 bases between. This CDR3 is 12 amino acids long. From germline, CDR1 is SGHAT and CDR2 FQNNGV. The CDR3 DNA sequence: TGTGCCAGCAGCCCTGTTGGAAACACCATATATTTT. This codes for CASSPVGNTIYF.

This clonotype was seen ten or more times. V and J are TRBV5-1 and TRBJ1-1; D is ambiguous. The CDR3 runs 14 residues. Germline lookup yields CDR1 SGHRS and CDR2 YFSETQ. The ends were cut back, 0 bases at V and 5 bases at J, with 11 bases in the middle. CDR3 in DNA: TGCGCCAGCAGCTTGGGGAGGCATGAAACTGAAGCTTTCTTT. Translation: CASSLGRHETEAFF.

This clonotype came up many times. This chain connects TRBV7-3 to TRBJ2-2; possibly TRBD1 or TRBD2 for D (5 bases each). CDR3 length: 16 amino acids. V was pared by 5 bases and J by 2 bases, with 15 bases between. Germline loops: CDR1 SGHTA, CDR2 FQGTGA. Written as DNA, the CDR3 is TGTGCCAGCAGCCCCACCGGGACCTATAACACCGGGGAGCTGTTTTTT. This encodes CASSPTGTYNTGELFF.

This clonotype was picked up a small number of times. The rearrangement joins TRBV2 to TRBJ1-2; D is uncertain. The CDR3 spans 13 residues. Trimming removed 4 bases at V and 3 bases at J, with 9 bases between. Germline CDR1 and CDR2: SNHLY and FYNNEI. This CDR3 reads CASSARTDYGYTF. CDR3 DNA: TGTGCCAGCAGTGCCAGGACCGACTATGGCTACACCTTC.

This clonotype was seen repeatedly, ten times or more. The chain combines TRBV28 with TRBJ2-7, with 8 bases matching TRBD1. Germline CDR1 reads MDHEN; CDR2 reads SYDVKM. The CDR3 is 16 residues long. V gave up 6 bases and J gave up 2 bases; unmatched junction bases: 12. The CDR3 region has the DNA TGTGCCAGCAGACAGGGGGGTCACTTAAACCCCTACGAGCAGTACTTC. Its protein is CASRQGGHLNPYEQYF.

The table lists this clonotype with many counts. The rearrangement joins TRBV2 to TRBJ1-1, with TRBD1 matching over 8 bases. Losses at the gene ends were 7 bases for V and 5 bases for J; bases not matched to a gene: 6. This CDR3 has 13 residues. From germline, CDR1 is SNHLY and CDR2 FYNNEI. The CDR3 loop is CASNDRGVTEAFF. The CDR3 nucleotides read TGTGCCAGCAATGACAGGGGAGTGACTGAAGCTTTCTTT.

This clonotype was seen a handful of times. The chain couples TRBV29-1 to TRBJ2-2; D may match TRBD1 or TRBD2 (5 bases each). The V end lost 7 bases, the J end lost 4 bases, and 22 bases lay between the germline ends. CDR1 and CDR2 (germline): SQVTM, ANQGSEA. There are 16 residues in the CDR3. In nucleotides, the CDR3 is TGCAGCGCCGGGCTGGGACGGAGTACCTCCACCGGGGAGCTGTTTTTT. Amino acids: CSAGLGRSTSTGELFF.

This clonotype was observed many times. The rearrangement links TRBV7-9 to TRBJ1-4, with 7 bases aligning to TRBD1. This CDR3 comprises 15 residues. Germline values: CDR1 SEHNR, CDR2 FQNEAQ (reference sequence). V lost 5 bases to trimming and J lost 5 bases; unmatched junction nucleotides: 8. CDR3 bases: TGTGCCAGCAGCCCAGGGGACAGCCAAAATGAAAAACTGTTTTTT. Amino acid sequence: CASSPGDSQNEKLFF.

This clonotype was observed many times. The rearrangement uses TRBV9 and TRBJ1-1; D is possibly TRBD1 (5 bases). CDR3 length equals 14 residues. Germline CDR1 and CDR2: SGDLS and YYNGEE. The germline V and J ends were trimmed by 4 bases and 3 bases, with 13 bases remaining between them. The CDR3 DNA reads as TGTGCCAGCAGCAGACTGACAGACCACACTGAAGCTTTCTTT. This gives the protein CASSRLTDHTEAFF.

Many counts were recorded for this clonotype. The rearrangement joins TRBV12-3 or TRBV12-4 to TRBJ1-1; D call uncertain. The CDR3 runs to 14 residues. Between the trimmed V and J ends, which lost 8 bases and 7 bases, there was a span of 20 bases. The CDR3 region is CASCPLGPLHEAFF. For the CDR3, the DNA is TGTGCCAGCTGCCCCTTAGGCCCCCTCCATGAAGCTTTCTTT.

This clonotype appeared a few times. The V call is TRBV18, the J call TRBJ2-1; D may be TRBD1 (6 bases). This CDR3 has 15 amino acids. V dropped 1 base and J dropped 4 bases, with 11 bases sitting between them. Germline assignment: CDR1 KGHSH and CDR2 LQKENI. CDR3 in amino acids: CASSPQDRPYNEQFF. The CDR3 nucleotides are TGTGCCAGCTCACCACAGGACAGACCTTACAATGAGCAGTTCTTC.

This clonotype has at least ten counts. This chain links TRBV2 with TRBJ2-7; 16 bases are shared with TRBD2. The CDR3 runs to 16 residues. Germline-derived CDR1 and CDR2 are SNHLY and FYNNEI. J lost 6 bases, V lost 7 bases, and 9 bases had no gene match. CDR3 DNA: TGTGCCAGCATCCCGGGACTAGCGGGGGGGCTCGGCGAGCAGTACTTC. Encoded protein: CASIPGLAGGLGEQYF.

This clonotype was observed at least ten times. The CDR3 DNA reads as TGTGCCAGCAGTCGCGGGCTCGGCGGGACAGATACGCAGTATTTT. Residues: CASSRGLGGTDTQYF. The chain employs TRBV12-3 or TRBV12-4 and TRBJ2-3; weak D call: TRBD2 (5 bases). CDR3 size: 15 residues. Trimming removed 5 bases at V and 3 bases at J, with 15 bases between.

There are many counts of this clonotype. The chain joins TRBV20-1 to TRBJ1-1, with 7 bases that match TRBD1. The CDR3 runs to 12 residues. V gave up 7 bases and J gave up 1 base; unmatched junction bases: 3. Germline CDR1 is DFQATT and CDR2 is SNEGSKA (reference sequence). CDR3 protein: CSGDSGNTEAFF. CDR3 coding DNA: TGCAGTGGGGACAGCGGGAACACTGAAGCTTTCTTT.

At least ten counts were recorded for this clonotype. V is TRBV7-9 and J is TRBJ1-1; D remains unclear. The CDR3 is 13 amino acids. Per germline, CDR1 SEHNR and CDR2 FQNEAQ (reference sequence). V lost 3 bases to trimming and J lost 4 bases, with 9 bases between them. The CDR3 spells CASSLGEATEAFF. The DNA for the CDR3 is TGTGCCAGCAGCTTGGGTGAAGCCACTGAAGCTTTCTTT.

The V call is TRBV2, the J call TRBJ2-1; the D is unclear. The V gene's germline CDR1 is SNHLY and CDR2 FYNNEI. The CDR3 contains 13 residues. Trimming removed 4 bases from V and 4 bases from J, with 8 bases in between. This chain's CDR3 is CASSVADYNEQFF. The CDR3 coding sequence is TGTGCCAGCAGTGTCGCAGATTACAATGAGCAGTTCTTC.

The chain couples TRBV20-1 to TRBJ1-5; D is perhaps TRBD1 (5 bases). V was shortened by 6 bases and J by 7 bases, with 22 bases between the two germline ends. CDR3 length: 15 amino acids. Germline V CDR1 and CDR2: DFQATT, SNEGSKA (reference sequence). DNA of the CDR3: TGCAGTGCCAGCAGTAAAGCAGGGAAAGAGCAGCCCCAGCATTTT. Its protein product is CSASSKAGKEQPQHF.

Many counts were recorded for this clonotype. This chain links TRBV20-1 with TRBJ1-1; weak D call: TRBD1 (6 bases). V was trimmed by 2 bases and J by 1 base, leaving 17 bases between them. Germline CDR1 reads DFQATT; CDR2 reads SNEGSKA (reference sequence). The CDR3 is made up of 16 amino acids. CDR3 nucleotide sequence: TGCAGTGCTAGATCGGATTTTACAGGGTCGAACACTGAAGCTTTCTTT. Its translation: CSARSDFTGSNTEAFF.

In this sample, this clonotype turned up many times. The rearrangement uses TRBV2 and TRBJ2-7; 7 nucleotides match TRBD1. V lost 6 bases to trimming and J lost 5 bases; unmatched junction nucleotides: 13. The germline V gene has CDR1 SNHLY and CDR2 FYNNEI. CDR3 size: 15 residues. CDR3 in amino acids: CASSLSSTGSHEQYF. The CDR3 bases are TGTGCCAGCAGCCTCTCCTCGACAGGGTCCCACGAGCAGTACTTC.

This clonotype was counted many times. The chain joins TRBV6-6 to TRBJ2-7; 9 nucleotides agree with TRBD1. Germline-derived CDR1 and CDR2 are MNHNY and SVGAGI (reference sequence). Unmatched junction bases numbered 15, after V lost 8 bases and J lost 7 bases. CDR3 length equals 15 residues. The CDR3 DNA reads TGTGCCAGCGGGGTCGGGACAGGGAGGCTGGGGGAGCAGTACTTC. Translating gives CASGVGTGRLGEQYF.

A few counts support this clonotype. The chain combines TRBV10-3 with TRBJ2-3, with D maybe TRBD2 (5 bases). Deletions cut 0 bases from V and 8 bases from J, with 9 bases between. Germline CDR1 ENHRY, CDR2 SYGVKD. This CDR3 is 13 amino acids long. CDR3 sequence: CAISESRDGTQYF. The CDR3 coding sequence is TGTGCCATCAGTGAGTCGAGGGATGGTACGCAGTATTTT.